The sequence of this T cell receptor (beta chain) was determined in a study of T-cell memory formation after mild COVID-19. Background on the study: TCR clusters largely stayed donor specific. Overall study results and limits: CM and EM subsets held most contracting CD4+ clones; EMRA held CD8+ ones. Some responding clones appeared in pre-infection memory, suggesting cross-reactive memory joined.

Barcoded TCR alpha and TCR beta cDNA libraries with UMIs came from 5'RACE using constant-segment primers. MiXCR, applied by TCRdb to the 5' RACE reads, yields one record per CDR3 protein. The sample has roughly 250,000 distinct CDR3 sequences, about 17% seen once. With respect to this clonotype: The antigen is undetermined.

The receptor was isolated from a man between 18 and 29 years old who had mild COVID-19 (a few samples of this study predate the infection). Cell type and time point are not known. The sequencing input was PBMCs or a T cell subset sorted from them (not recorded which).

CDR3 coding DNA: TGTGCCAGACCCAGGGGACCTCACATGAACACTGAAGCTTTCTTT. Amino acids: CARPRGPHMNTEAFF. The chain is built from TRBV25-1 and TRBJ1-1; possibly TRBD1 for D (6 bases). The CDR3 runs 15 residues. V gave up 9 bases and J gave up 0 bases, with 17 bases separating them. Germline CDR1 is MGHDK and CDR2 is SYGVNS.